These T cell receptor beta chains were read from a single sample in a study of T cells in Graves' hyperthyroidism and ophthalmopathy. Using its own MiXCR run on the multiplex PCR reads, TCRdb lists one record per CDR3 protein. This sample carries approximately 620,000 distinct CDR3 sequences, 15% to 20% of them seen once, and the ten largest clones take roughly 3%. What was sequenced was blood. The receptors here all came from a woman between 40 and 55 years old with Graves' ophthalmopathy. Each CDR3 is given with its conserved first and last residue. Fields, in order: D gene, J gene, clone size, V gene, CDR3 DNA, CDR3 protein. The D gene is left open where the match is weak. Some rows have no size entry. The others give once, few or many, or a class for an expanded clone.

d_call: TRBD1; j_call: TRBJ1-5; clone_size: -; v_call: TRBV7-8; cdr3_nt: TGTGCCAGCAGCTTAGCGGACAGGGGGCGGTGGCAGCCCCAGCATTTT; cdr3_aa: CASSLADRGRWQPQHF
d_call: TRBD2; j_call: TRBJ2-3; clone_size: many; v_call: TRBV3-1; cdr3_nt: TGTGCCAGCAGCCAAGATACCCAGCGGGGGATAGATACGCAGTATTTT; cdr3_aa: CASSQDTQRGIDTQYF
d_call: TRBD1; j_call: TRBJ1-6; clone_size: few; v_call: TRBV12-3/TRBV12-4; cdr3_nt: TGTGCCAGCAGTACCCACAGGGGAAAAAATTCACCCCTCCACTTT; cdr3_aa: CASSTHRGKNSPLHF
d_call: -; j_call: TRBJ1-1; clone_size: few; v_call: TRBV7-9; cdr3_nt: TGTGCCAGCAGCTCGTCGGGCGGGGCACAGAACACTGAAGCTTTCTTT; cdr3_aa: CASSSSGGAQNTEAFF
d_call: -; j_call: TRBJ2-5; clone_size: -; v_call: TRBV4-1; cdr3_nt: TGCGCCAGCAGCCTCAGTTTTTCGGCAGCAGAGACCCAGTACTTC; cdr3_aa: CASSLSFSAAETQYF
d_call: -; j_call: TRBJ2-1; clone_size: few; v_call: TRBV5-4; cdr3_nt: TGTGCCAGCAGCCTGGGACGCAGGGAGTTCTTC; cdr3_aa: CASSLGRREFF
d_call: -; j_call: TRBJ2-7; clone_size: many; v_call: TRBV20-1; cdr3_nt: TGCAGTACATCCAGCTCCTACGAGCAGTACTTC; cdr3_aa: CSTSSSYEQYF
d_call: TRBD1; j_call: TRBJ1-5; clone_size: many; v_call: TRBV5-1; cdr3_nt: TGCGCCAGCAGCTTGGGGCAGGGGGATAAGACCCAGCATTTT; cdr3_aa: CASSLGQGDKTQHF
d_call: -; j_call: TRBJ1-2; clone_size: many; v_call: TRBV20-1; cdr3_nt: TGCAGTGCTCCACACAGCGTGGAAGGCTACACCTTC; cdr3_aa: CSAPHSVEGYTF
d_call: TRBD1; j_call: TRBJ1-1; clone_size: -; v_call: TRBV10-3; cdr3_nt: TGTGCCATCAGTGATCCGACAGGGGTGAACACTGAAGCTTTCTTT; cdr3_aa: CAISDPTGVNTEAFF
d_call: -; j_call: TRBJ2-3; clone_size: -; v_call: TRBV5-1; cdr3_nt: TGCGCCAGCAGCTTGGAGGGACTCAACACAGATACGCAGTATTTT; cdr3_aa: CASSLEGLNTDTQYF
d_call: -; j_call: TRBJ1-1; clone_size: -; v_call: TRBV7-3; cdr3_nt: TGTGCCAGCAGCTTAGGGTTTCAAGGGGCGAACACTGAAGCTTTCTTT; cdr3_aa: CASSLGFQGANTEAFF
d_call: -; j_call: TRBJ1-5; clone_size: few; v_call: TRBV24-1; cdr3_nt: TGTGCCACCAGTGACGGTTCTGGCACCAATCAGCCCCAGCATTTT; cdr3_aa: CATSDGSGTNQPQHF
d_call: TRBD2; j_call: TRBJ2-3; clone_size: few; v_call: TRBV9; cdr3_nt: TGTGCCAGCAGCCTTGGGACTAGCGGGACCCTTACAGATACGCAGTATTTT; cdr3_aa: CASSLGTSGTLTDTQYF
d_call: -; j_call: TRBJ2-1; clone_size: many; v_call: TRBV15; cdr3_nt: TGTGCCACCAGCAGAGATCTCAGGGGCGATGAGCAGTTCTTC; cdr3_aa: CATSRDLRGDEQFF
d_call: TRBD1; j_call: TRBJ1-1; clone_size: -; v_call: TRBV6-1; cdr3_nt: TGTGCCAGCAGGGACAGGGCCCGGGAAGCTTTCTTT; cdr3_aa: CASRDRAREAFF
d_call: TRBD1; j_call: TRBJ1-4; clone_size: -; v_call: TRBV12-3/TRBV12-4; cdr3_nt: TGTGCCACATCAGGGGGCCAAAATGAAAAACTGTTTTTT; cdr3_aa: CATSGGQNEKLFF
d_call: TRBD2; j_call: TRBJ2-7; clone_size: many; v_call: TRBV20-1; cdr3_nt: TGCAGTGCTAGAGATGAGCGCCTAGCGGGGAGCTTGTACGAGCAGTACTTC; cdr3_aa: CSARDERLAGSLYEQYF
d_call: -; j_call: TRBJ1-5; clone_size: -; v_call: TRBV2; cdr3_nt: TGTGCCAGCAATCAGGGGCCAAATCAGCCCCAGCATTTT; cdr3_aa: CASNQGPNQPQHF
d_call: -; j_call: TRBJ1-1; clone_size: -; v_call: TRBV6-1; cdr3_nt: TGTGCCAGCACCAGGGAATCCACTGAAGCTTTCTTT; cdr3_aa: CASTRESTEAFF
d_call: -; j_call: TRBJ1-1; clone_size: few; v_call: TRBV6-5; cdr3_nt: TGTGCCAGCAGTTACTCGACGGGGGCTGAAGCTTTCTTT; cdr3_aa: CASSYSTGAEAFF
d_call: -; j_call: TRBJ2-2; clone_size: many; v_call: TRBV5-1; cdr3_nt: TGTGCCAGCAGCTTAGGCCTTGGGGCCGGGGAGCTGTTTTTT; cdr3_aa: CASSLGLGAGELFF
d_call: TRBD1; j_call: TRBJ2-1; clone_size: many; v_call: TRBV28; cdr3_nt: TGTGCCAGCAGTACCTCCGGGACAGAATACAATGAGCAGTTCTTC; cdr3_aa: CASSTSGTEYNEQFF
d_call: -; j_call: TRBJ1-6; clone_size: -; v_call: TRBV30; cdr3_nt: TGTGCCTGGAGTGTAATTCAGTCGTCCTATAATTCACCCCTCCACTTT; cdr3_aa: CAWSVIQSSYNSPLHF
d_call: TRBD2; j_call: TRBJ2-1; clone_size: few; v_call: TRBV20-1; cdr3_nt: TGCAGTGCTAGAGATGGGGGGGTGGCGGATGAGCAGTTCTTC; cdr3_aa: CSARDGGVADEQFF
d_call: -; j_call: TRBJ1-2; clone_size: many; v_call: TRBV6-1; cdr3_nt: TGTGCCAGCAGTGAATTCGGTGGGCATAATTATGGCTACACCTTC; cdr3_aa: CASSEFGGHNYGYTF
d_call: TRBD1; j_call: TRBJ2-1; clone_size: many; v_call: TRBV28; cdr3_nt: TGTGCCAGCAGCCCCTCGACAGGGACCGGCTACAATGAGCAGTTCTTC; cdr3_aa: CASSPSTGTGYNEQFF
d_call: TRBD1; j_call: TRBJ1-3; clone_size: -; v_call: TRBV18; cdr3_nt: TGTGCCAGCTCACCACTGGGACAGGGGGTCTCTGGAAACACCATATATTTT; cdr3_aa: CASSPLGQGVSGNTIYF
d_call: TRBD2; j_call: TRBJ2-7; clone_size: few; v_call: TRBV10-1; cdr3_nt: TGCGCCAGCACCGGACTAGCGGGAGAGGGCTCCTACGAGCAGTACTTC; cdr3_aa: CASTGLAGEGSYEQYF
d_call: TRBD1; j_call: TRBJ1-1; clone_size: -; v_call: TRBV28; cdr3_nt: TGTGCCATCAAGGACAGGTCGGGGGACACTGAAGCTTTCTTT; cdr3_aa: CAIKDRSGDTEAFF
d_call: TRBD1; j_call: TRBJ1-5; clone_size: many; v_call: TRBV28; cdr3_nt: TGTGCCAGCAGTTTATTGTCGGGACAGCACAATCAGCCCCAGCATTTT; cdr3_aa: CASSLLSGQHNQPQHF
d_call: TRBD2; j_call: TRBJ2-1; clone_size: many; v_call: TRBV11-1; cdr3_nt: TGTGCCAGCAGCCGTAGCGGGAGTGCGCGGGAGCAGTTCTTC; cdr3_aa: CASSRSGSAREQFF
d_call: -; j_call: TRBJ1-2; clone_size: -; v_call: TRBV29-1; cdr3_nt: TGCAGTGCCTCGGACAATGAAGGGGCTAACTATGGCTACACCTTC; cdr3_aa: CSASDNEGANYGYTF
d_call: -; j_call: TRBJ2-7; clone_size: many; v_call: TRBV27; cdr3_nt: TGTGCCAGCAGTTCTCGCCGGGCCTACGACGAGCAGTACTTC; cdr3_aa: CASSSRRAYDEQYF
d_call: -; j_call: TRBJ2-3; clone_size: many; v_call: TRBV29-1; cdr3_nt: TGCAGCGTTGAAGATCGCATGATCCAGTATTTT; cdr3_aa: CSVEDRMIQYF
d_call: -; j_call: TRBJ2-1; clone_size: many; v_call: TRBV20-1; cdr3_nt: TGCAGTGCTAGAGAAAGGGGCTCCTACAATGAGCAGTTCTTC; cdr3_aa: CSARERGSYNEQFF
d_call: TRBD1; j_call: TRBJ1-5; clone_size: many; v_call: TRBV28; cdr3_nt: TGTGCCAGCGGGGACAGGGCGTTAGGTCAGCCCCAGCATTTT; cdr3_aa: CASGDRALGQPQHF
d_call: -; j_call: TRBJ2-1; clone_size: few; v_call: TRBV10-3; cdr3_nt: TGTGCCGTCAGTGGTCAGGGCAACTCCTACAATGAGCAGTTCTTC; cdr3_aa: CAVSGQGNSYNEQFF
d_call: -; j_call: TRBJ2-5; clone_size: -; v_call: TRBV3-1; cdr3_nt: TGTGCCAGCAGCCAGCCACCTGGGACCGAGACCCAGTACTTC; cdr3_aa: CASSQPPGTETQYF
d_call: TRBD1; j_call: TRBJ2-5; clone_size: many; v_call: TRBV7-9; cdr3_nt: TGTGCCAGCAGCATCGGGACAGGGGAAGAGACCCAGTACTTC; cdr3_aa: CASSIGTGEETQYF
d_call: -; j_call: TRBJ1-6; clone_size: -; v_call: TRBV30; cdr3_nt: TGTGCCTGGAGTATAACAGGGCTCCGGTCACCCCTCCACTTT; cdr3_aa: CAWSITGLRSPLHF